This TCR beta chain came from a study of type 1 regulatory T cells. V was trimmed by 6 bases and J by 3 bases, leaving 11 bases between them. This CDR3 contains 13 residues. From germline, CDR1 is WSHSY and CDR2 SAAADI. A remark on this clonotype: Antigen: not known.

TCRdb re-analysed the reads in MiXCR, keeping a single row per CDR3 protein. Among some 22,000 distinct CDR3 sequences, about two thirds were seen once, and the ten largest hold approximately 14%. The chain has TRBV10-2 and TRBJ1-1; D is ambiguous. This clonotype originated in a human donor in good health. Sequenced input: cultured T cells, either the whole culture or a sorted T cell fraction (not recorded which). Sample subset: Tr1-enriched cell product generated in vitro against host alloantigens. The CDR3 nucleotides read TGCGCCAGCAGCGCCTGGGTAGACACTGAAGCTTTCTTT. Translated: CASSAWVDTEAFF.